These 26 T cell receptor beta chains were all obtained from the same sample, sequenced in a study of Ad26.COV2.S vaccination and SARS-CoV-2 variants. Only in-frame clones appear in the TCRdb table, and some are missing; sequencing was by immunoSEQ multiplex PCR. There are more than 400,000 clones in the sample; around 91% occur only once, and more than 3.5% lies in the top ten. The treatment: about 20 received Ad26.COV2.S at low or high dose, single or two shots; 5 received placebo; per-sample allocation not given. All samples were drawn on day 63, counting from the first vaccine or placebo injection. This specimen was peripheral blood, taken in a trial of Ad26.COV2.S vaccine versus placebo. Source of these receptors: a person aged 18 to 65 who received the Ad26.COV2.S COVID-19 vaccine or a placebo.

The chain has TRBV14 and TRBJ2-5; D is unclear. The germline gives CDR1 SGHDN, CDR2 FVKESK. The CDR3 is 13 residues long. Trimming took off 5 bases at V and 8 bases at J, with 15 bases between the two ends. In DNA, the CDR3 is TGTGCCAGCAGCACCCGCGGACGGAGAACCCAGTACTTC. Protein sequence: CASSTRGRRTQYF.

This chain uses TRBV5-6 with TRBJ2-7; no definite D call. V shed 3 bases and J shed 3 bases, with 7 bases lying between them. Germline CDR1 SGHDT, CDR2 YYEEEE. The CDR3 covers 12 residues. CDR3: CASSSWSYEQYF. CDR3 coding DNA: TGTGCCAGCAGCTCATGGAGCTACGAGCAGTACTTC. The whole variable domain, filled in from reference TRBV5-6 and TRBJ2-7, reads DAGVTQSPTHLIKTRGQQVTLRCSPKSGHDTVSWYQQALGQGPQFIFQYYEEEERQRGNFPDRFSGHQFPNYSSELNVNALLLGDSALYLCASSSWSYEQYFGPGTRLTVT.

The rearrangement links TRBV7-9 to TRBJ1-1; the D is unclear. The CDR3 contains 12 residues. V lost 3 bases, J lost 0 bases, and 2 bases lay in between. CDR1 and CDR2 (germline): SEHNR, FQNEAQ (reference sequence). The CDR3 spells CASSFLNTEAFF. The CDR3 bases are TGTGCCAGCAGCTTCTTGAACACTGAAGCTTTCTTT.

The chain links TRBV2 to TRBJ2-1; 8 nucleotides line up with TRBD2. The V segment lost 4 bases and the J segment 7 bases; nucleotides outside the gene matches: 9. This CDR3 has 15 residues. Germline lookup yields CDR1 SNHLY and CDR2 FYNNEI. CDR3 sequence (DNA): TGTGCCAGCAGTGGAGCGGGAGCGTACTTGAATGAGCAGTTCTTC. Translated, it gives CASSGAGAYLNEQFF. Full variable domain (rest looked up from reference TRBV2 and TRBJ2-1): EPEVTQTPSHQVTQMGQEVILRCVPISNHLYFYWYRQILGQKVEFLVSFYNNEISEKSEIFDDQFSVERPDGSNFTLKIRSTKLEDSAMYFCASSGAGAYLNEQFFGPGTRLTVL.

This chain uses TRBV25-1 with TRBJ2-7; D is ambiguous. In germline, CDR1 is MGHDK, CDR2 SYGVNS. V lost 2 bases and J 10 bases, leaving 21 bases between the germline ends. This CDR3 contains 15 residues. The CDR3 nucleotides are TGTGCCAGCAGTGAAGATGATGGGCCTAGAACCATACAGTACTTC. Its protein product is CASSEDDGPRTIQYF.

V usage is TRBV24-1 and J usage is TRBJ2-3; perhaps TRBD2 as D (6 bases). V dropped 5 bases and J dropped 0 bases, with 11 bases sitting between them. Germline CDR1 reads KGHDR; CDR2 reads SFDVKD. CDR3 length: 15 residues. The CDR3 sequence is CATSGPGTSTDTQYF. As DNA, the CDR3 is TGTGCCACCAGTGGACCCGGGACTAGCACAGATACGCAGTATTTT.

Regarding this clone: This CDR3 is also generated by other DNA sequences in the sample. This chain connects TRBV5-1 to TRBJ2-7, with D perhaps TRBD1 or TRBD2 (6 bases each). With 2 bases removed from V and 2 bases from J, the gap between germline ends came to 11 bases. This CDR3 comprises 14 residues. Germline CDR1 and CDR2: SGHRS and YFSETQ. The CDR3 sequence is CASSLGGGPYEQYF. The DNA of the CDR3 is TGCGCCAGCAGCTTAGGGGGAGGACCCTACGAGCAGTACTTC.

This clone was observed a handful of times. The chain is built from TRBV3-1 (or the pseudogene TRBV3-2) and TRBJ2-7; 9 bases map to TRBD1. The V and J ends lost 0 bases and 2 bases, in that order; junction bases with no gene match: 8. Germline CDR1 is LGHDT and CDR2 is YNNKEL (reference sequence). The length of the CDR3 is 17 residues. CDR3 nucleotides: TGTGCCAGCAGCCAAGATGGGGCTGGGACAGGGACCTACGAGCAGTACTTC. Its translation is CASSQDGAGTGTYEQYF.

In DNA, the CDR3 is TGTGCCAGCAGCTTAGGGACAGCTGGGGCCAACGTCCTGACTTTC. Translated, it gives CASSLGTAGANVLTF. This chain connects TRBV7-3 to TRBJ2-6; 7 bases match TRBD1. Looked up from germline, CDR1 is SGHTA and CDR2 is FQGTGA. V dropped 2 bases and J dropped 2; count of bases not matched to a gene: 0. CDR3 length equals 15 residues.

The V call is TRBV24-1, the J call TRBJ2-1, with 9 bases that match TRBD1. CDR1 and CDR2 from the germline V gene are KGHDR and SFDVKD. After removal of 5 bases from V and 14 bases from J, the junction contained 3 bases not matched to a gene. The CDR3 covers 11 residues. The CDR3 DNA is TGTGCCACCAGTGCCCGGGACAGGGAGTTCTTC. Protein: CATSARDREFF.

The chain recombines TRBV6-2 or TRBV6-3 with TRBJ2-7, with 7 bases aligning to TRBD2. The germline CDR1 and CDR2 sequences are MNHEY and SVGEGT. The V gene end was trimmed by 2 bases and the J gene end by 5 bases; junction bases not matched to a gene: 9. The CDR3 is made up of 15 amino acids. This CDR3 is CASSYPGGVGHEQYF. The DNA of the CDR3 is TGTGCCAGCAGTTACCCTGGGGGGGTTGGACACGAGCAGTACTTC.

This chain links TRBV9 with TRBJ2-5; 7 bases match TRBD2. The CDR3 has 16 residues. V shed 0 bases, J shed 3 bases, and the junction held 8 bases outside the gene matches. Looked up from germline, CDR1 is SGDLS and CDR2 is YYNGEE. The CDR3 bases are TGTGCCAGCAGCGTAGGGTTAGCGGGTGTTAAAGAGACCCAGTACTTC. Translation gives CASSVGLAGVKETQYF.

About this clone: Germline is not matched at one junction end, which may reflect a read error. The gene calls are TRBV10-3 and TRBJ2-2; no definite D call. The V gene's germline CDR1 is ENHRY and CDR2 SYGVKD. This CDR3 region has 14 residues. CDR3 nucleotides: TGTACCATCAGTGGCGACGGGTTTTCCGGGGAGCTGTTTTTT. Translation: CTISGDGFSGELFF.

CDR3 residues: CASRAPLGDTQYF. DNA for the CDR3: TGCGCCAGCAGGGCCCCCCTGGGGGATACGCAGTATTTT. V usage is TRBV10-2 and J usage is TRBJ2-3, with no clear D. Looked up from germline, CDR1 is WSHSY and CDR2 is SAAADI. Between the trimmed V and J ends, which lost 6 bases and 6 bases, there was a span of 13 bases. The CDR3 contains 13 residues.

The chain uses TRBV5-6 and TRBJ1-3, with 10 bases lining up with TRBD1. The ends lost 4 bases at V and 2 bases at J; junction bases unmatched: 3. Per germline, CDR1 SGHDT and CDR2 YYEEEE. The CDR3 is 15 amino acids. DNA for the CDR3: TGTGCCAGCAGCGGCGGGACAGGGGCTGGAAACACCATATATTTT. This codes for CASSGGTGAGNTIYF.

The chain recombines TRBV15 with TRBJ2-1; 12 positions agree with TRBD2. J lost 0 bases, V lost 5 bases, and 17 bases had no gene match. There are 21 residues in the CDR3. The germline CDR1 and CDR2 sequences are LNHNV and YYDKDF (reference sequence). The CDR3 spells CATSGSPGTSGPPGSYNEQFF. CDR3 sequence (DNA): TGTGCCACCAGCGGATCGCCCGGGACTAGCGGGCCGCCAGGCTCCTACAATGAGCAGTTCTTC.

The V gene is TRBV27, the J gene TRBJ2-7; D may match TRBD1 or TRBD2 (6 bases each). CDR1 and CDR2 from the germline V gene are MNHEY and SMNVEV (reference sequence). The CDR3 length is 12 residues. V lost 3 bases and J 6 bases, leaving 9 bases between the germline ends. This CDR3 reads CASSFGGREQYF. The CDR3 DNA follows: TGTGCCAGCAGTTTCGGGGGCCGCGAGCAGTACTTC.

The chain uses TRBV28 and TRBJ1-6; TRBD1 might be the D (6 bases). Germline V gives CDR1 MDHEN, CDR2 SYDVKM. Trimming left V 3 bases short and J 9 bases short, with 12 bases between. This CDR3 is built from 14 residues. The CDR3 bases are TGTGCCAGCAGTTTTCGGGGGGGCGGTTCACCCCTCCACTTT. This gives the protein CASSFRGGGSPLHF.

J is TRBJ2-1 and V is TRBV18; D might be TRBD2 (5 bases). The germline V gene has CDR1 KGHSH and CDR2 LQKENI. This CDR3 has 16 amino acids. Trimming took off 3 bases at V and 1 base at J, with 13 bases between the two ends. The CDR3 sequence: CASSPRPGISYNEQFF. DNA of the CDR3: TGTGCCAGCTCACCCCGCCCGGGGATTTCCTACAATGAGCAGTTCTTC.

The chain links TRBV20-1 to TRBJ2-1, with D possibly called TRBD1 or TRBD2 (5 bases each). V was trimmed by 8 bases and J by 6 bases, leaving 11 bases between them. The CDR3 covers 11 residues. The germline CDR1 and CDR2 sequences are DFQATT and SNEGSKA (reference sequence). The chain's CDR3 is CSTGTPNEQFF. The DNA for the CDR3 is TGCAGTACCGGGACGCCCAATGAGCAGTTCTTC.

CDR3 sequence (DNA): TGTGCCAGCAGCTCGGGACCGGGGGGCTATGGCTACACCTTC. Its translation: CASSSGPGGYGYTF. The V and J genes are TRBV5-8 and TRBJ1-2; maybe TRBD1 (5 bases). The CDR3 contains 14 residues. Germline lookup yields CDR1 SGHTS and CDR2 YDEGEE. V shed 3 bases and J shed 4 bases, with 13 bases lying between them. The entire variable domain, with the rest obtained from reference TRBV5-8 and TRBJ1-2, is as follows: EAGVTQSPTHLIKTRGQQATLRCSPISGHTSVYWYQQALGLGLQFLLWYDEGEERNRGNFPPRFSGRQFPNYSSELNVNALELEDSALYLCASSSGPGGYGYTFGSGTRLTVV.

The V call is TRBV19, the J call TRBJ1-1, with D possibly being TRBD1 (5 bases). Germline CDR1 reads LNHDA; CDR2 reads SQIVND (reference sequence). The CDR3 extends over 14 amino acids. Trimming cost V 0 bases and J 4 bases, with 9 bases left between them. DNA for the CDR3: TGTGCCAGTAGTATAGATGTTGGGGGCACTGAAGCTTTCTTT. Residues: CASSIDVGGTEAFF.

The chain couples TRBV2 to TRBJ2-1, with 9 bases identical to TRBD1. The trim removed 5 bases at V and 5 bases at J, leaving 10 bases unmatched. Germline V gene sequence: CDR1 SNHLY, CDR2 FYNNEI. The CDR3 sequence is 16 residues long. The CDR3 spells CASSPLWTGVDNEQFF. CDR3 nucleotides: TGTGCCAGCAGTCCTCTTTGGACAGGGGTCGACAATGAGCAGTTCTTC.

The V gene is TRBV10-2, the J gene TRBJ1-5; D uncertain. Trimming stripped 3 bases from V and 3 bases from J, with 9 bases between. This CDR3 region has 14 residues. Germline lookup yields CDR1 WSHSY and CDR2 SAAADI. CDR3 residues: CASSESGVNQPQHF. As DNA, the CDR3 is TGCGCCAGCAGTGAATCAGGAGTCAATCAGCCCCAGCATTTT.

This clone was seen once. The chain has TRBV27 and TRBJ2-7; 9 bases match TRBD2. The CDR3 contains 18 residues. Germline V gene data show CDR1 as MNHEY and CDR2 as SMNVEV (reference sequence). Germline trimming cut 5 bases from V and 2 bases from J; bases unmatched to any gene: 16. CDR3 protein: CASSGGGGASSGPYEQYF. In DNA, the CDR3 is TGTGCCAGCAGTGGGGGCGGGGGGGCGTCTAGCGGCCCCTACGAGCAGTACTTC.

J is TRBJ2-2 and V is TRBV15; 7 nucleotides line up with TRBD2. Germline CDR1 LNHNV, CDR2 YYDKDF (reference sequence). The CDR3 spans 17 residues. V lost 0 bases to trimming and J lost 4 bases; unmatched junction nucleotides: 8. As DNA, the CDR3 is TGTGCCACCAGCAGAGATTGGCGGGAGTCGGGCACCGGGGAGCTGTTTTTT. Translating gives CATSRDWRESGTGELFF.